The T cell receptor beta chain described here comes from a study of blood T cell repertoires in COVID-19. Study as a whole: Acute and convalescent COVID-19 specimens originated in the United States, Italy and Spain. From T cells, B-cell-depleted T cells, or PBMCs came the material, which was cDNA or gDNA.

Per the original data handling: Estimation of nucleated cell counts relied on the amplification of reference gene primers. Profiling relied on immunoSEQ multiplex PCR, and the TCRdb table lists in-frame clones only, not all of them. Clone size and V and J calls were adopted from that table, with D and trimming inferred from the DNA. Of 250,000 to 350,000 clones listed, about 81% were seen once; the top ten hold about 1.6%. This clone is a singleton in its sample. The sequenced sample was peripheral blood. This clonotype originated in a human donor with COVID-19, enrolled during active disease. The donor label of this sample is uncertain.

CDR3 sequence: CASLGTGASGGYTF. In nucleotides, the CDR3 is TGTGCCAGTTTGGGGACAGGGGCTTCGGGTGGCTACACCTTC. The chain uses TRBV19 and TRBJ1-2; TRBD1 aligns across 10 bases. V shed 8 bases, J shed 7 bases, and the junction held 10 bases outside the gene matches. CDR1 is LNHDA, CDR2 SQIVND, per germline (reference sequence). The length of the CDR3 is 14 residues.